Following are 22 T cell receptor beta chains from one sample sequenced in a study of blood T cells in healthy people across ages. It was with a sample-barcoded 5' primer and a J-beta primer mix that a second PCR of about 6 to 12 cycles was run. TCRdb fed the 5' RACE reads into MiXCR, producing one record per CDR3 protein. The sample includes some 690,000 distinct CDR3 sequences, 22% of them seen just once. The specimen sequenced was blood. The receptors were gathered from a man aged 70 or older in good health.

This clonotype was detected a few times. The chain combines TRBV10-3 with TRBJ2-3, with D possibly called TRBD1 or TRBD2 (5 bases each). The germline V gene encodes CDR1 ENHRY and CDR2 SYGVKD. V was shortened by 10 bases and J by 2 bases, with 16 bases between the two germline ends. CDR3 length equals 14 residues. Here the CDR3 reads CATQGGTLTDTQYF. In DNA, the CDR3 is TGTGCCACCCAAGGTGGGACCCTCACAGATACGCAGTATTTT.

DNA of the CDR3: TGCGCCAGCAGCTTGGCGCAAACGACAGATACGCAGTATTTT. This sequence encodes CASSLAQTTDTQYF. This chain joins TRBV5-1 and TRBJ2-3; no clear D. Germline V gene sequence: CDR1 SGHRS, CDR2 YFSETQ. Trimming took 0 bases from V and 3 from J, leaving 8 bases between them. The CDR3 consists of 14 residues.

This clonotype was counted ten times or more. DNA of the CDR3: TGTGCCACCGGGCCCGCAGGGGGCGGTGGCACTGAAGCTTTCTTT. This encodes CATGPAGGGGTEAFF. This rearrangement joins TRBV12-3 or TRBV12-4 to TRBJ1-1, with 8 bases aligning to TRBD1. The V segment lost 10 bases and the J segment 4 bases; nucleotides outside the gene matches: 14. The CDR3 loop spans 15 amino acids.

This clonotype was observed a few times. The chain joins TRBV12-3 or TRBV12-4 to TRBJ2-5; D gene unclear. V dropped 8 bases and J dropped 5 bases, with 12 bases sitting between them. The CDR3 extends over 12 amino acids. Here the CDR3 DNA reads TGTGCCAGCCGTCACCGTAAGGAGACCCAGTACTTC. Its protein is CASRHRKETQYF.

The chain couples TRBV4-3 to TRBJ2-3, with a tentative D call TRBD2 (5 bases). CDR1 and CDR2 from the germline V gene are LGHNA and YSLEER. V was cut by 0 bases and J by 5 bases, with 9 bases left in between. This CDR3 has 14 amino acids. The CDR3 nucleotides read TGCGCCAGCAGCCAAGATCGGGATATAGATACGCAGTATTTT. Encoded protein: CASSQDRDIDTQYF.

This clonotype showed up just a few times. Being one base from a much bigger clone, this may be a read error. V gene TRBV3-1 combines with J gene TRBJ1-2; D gene uncertain. The CDR3 spans 14 residues. Germline CDR1 LGHDT, CDR2 YNNKEL (reference sequence). Trimming stripped 1 base from V and 0 bases from J, with 6 bases between. DNA for the CDR3: TGTGCCAGCAGCCAAGTTGCAACTAACTATGGCTACACCTTC. This codes for CASSQVATNYGYTF.

This clonotype was counted a few times. The rearrangement joins TRBV20-1 to TRBJ1-6; 9 bases are a match to TRBD1. The germline V gene has CDR1 DFQATT and CDR2 SNEGSKA (reference sequence). This CDR3 is built from 14 residues. V was clipped by 5 bases and J by 8 bases; unmatched bases: 7. The CDR3 region has the DNA TGCAGTGCTGCCTCGACAGGGGGTCATTCACCCCTCCACTTT. As protein: CSAASTGGHSPLHF.

The V and J genes are TRBV21-1 and TRBJ1-6. TRBV21-1 is flagged as a pseudogene. This CDR3 is 10 amino acids long. The DNA for the CDR3 is TGTGCCAGCTTCGATTCACCCCTCCACTTT. This sequence encodes CASFDSPLHF.

For this clonotype: A read error may account for a junction end that differs from germline. The CDR3 DNA is TGTGCCGGCAGCACAGGGGTGACGGAGACCCAGTACTTC. This gives the protein CAGSTGVTETQYF. The chain links TRBV7-8 to TRBJ2-7, with 7 positions matching TRBD1. The DNA end is a closer match to TRBJ2-5, so the J assignment may be wrong. Germline V CDR1 and CDR2: SGHVS, FQNEAQ. The CDR3 runs 13 residues.

This chain joins TRBV7-8 and TRBJ2-3, with a possible D match to TRBD2 (5 bases). The length of the CDR3 is 14 residues. Germline V gene lookup returns CDR1 SGHVS and CDR2 FQNEAQ. V lost 10 bases to trimming and J lost 0 bases, with 14 bases between them. CDR3 coding DNA: TGTGCCACCACCCCAGCGGTTAGCACAGATACGCAGTATTTT. Its protein product is CATTPAVSTDTQYF.

Remarks on this clonotype: Lacking the conserved final phenylalanine or tryptophan, this CDR3 likely reflects a read error. V is TRBV12-3 or TRBV12-4 and J is TRBJ1-6; D gene ambiguous. The CDR3 is 13 residues long. V gave up 5 bases and J gave up 9 bases, with 11 bases separating them. CDR3 loop: CASSARLGSPLHL. The CDR3 DNA is TGTGCCAGCAGTGCCAGATTGGGTTCACCCCTCCACCTT.

J is TRBJ1-2 and V is TRBV27, with D uncertain. This CDR3 comprises 14 residues. Germline V gene data show CDR1 as MNHEY and CDR2 as SMNVEV (reference sequence). V was shortened by 6 bases and J by 4 bases, with 15 bases between the two germline ends. The CDR3 loop is CASSRAQAPYGYTF. The DNA of the CDR3 is TGTGCCAGCAGCCGAGCCCAGGCTCCCTATGGCTACACCTTC.

This clonotype was seen only a few times. The genes are TRBV20-1 and TRBJ1-4; possible D gene TRBD1, 5 bases. Trimming removed 3 bases from V and 5 bases from J, with 13 bases in between. Per the germline V gene, CDR1 is DFQATT and CDR2 is SNEGSKA (reference sequence). The CDR3 length is 14 residues. Written as DNA, the CDR3 is TGCAGTGCTAGGGGCGGGGCAGTGAATGAAAAACTGTTTTTT. Translating gives CSARGGAVNEKLFF.

The sample holds a few counts of this clonotype. The rearrangement joins TRBV5-6 to TRBJ2-4; D gene unclear. V lost 0 bases to trimming and J lost 0 bases, with 10 bases between them. The CDR3 runs 16 residues. Germline V gene data show CDR1 as SGHDT and CDR2 as YYEEEE. This CDR3 is CASSLVAQLAKNIQYF. The CDR3 coding sequence is TGTGCCAGCAGCTTGGTGGCCCAGTTAGCCAAAAACATTCAGTACTTC.

The genes are TRBV7-8 and TRBJ2-5; D possibly corresponds to TRBD2 (5 bases). Germline V CDR1 and CDR2: SGHVS, FQNEAQ. Trimming shortened V by 4 bases and J by 2 bases, and 23 bases separated the two germline ends. The CDR3 loop spans 18 amino acids. In nucleotides, the CDR3 is TGTGCCAGCAGCTCCCCAGCGATAGGGCGGGCGCCTCAAGAGACCCAGTACTTC. Protein sequence: CASSSPAIGRAPQETQYF.

The table lists this clonotype with a few counts. This chain uses TRBV11-2 with TRBJ2-2; D possibly corresponds to TRBD1 (5 bases). In germline, CDR1 is SGHAT, CDR2 FQNNGV. With 0 bases removed from V and 3 bases from J, the gap between germline ends came to 8 bases. This CDR3 region has 15 residues. The CDR3 region is CASSLDRADTGELFF. CDR3 bases: TGTGCCAGCAGCTTAGACAGGGCAGACACCGGGGAGCTGTTTTTT.

In its sample, this clonotype was seen many times. The chain links TRBV7-2 to TRBJ2-1, with 7 positions matching TRBD1. The length of the CDR3 is 16 residues. Unmatched junction bases numbered 9, after V lost 2 bases and J lost 5 bases. Germline-derived CDR1 and CDR2 are SGHTA and FQGNSA. CDR3 sequence: CASSLFGAGTDNEQFF. CDR3 DNA: TGTGCCAGCAGCTTATTTGGGGCAGGGACAGACAATGAGCAGTTCTTC.

The chain links TRBV12-3 or TRBV12-4 to TRBJ1-1, with D possibly matching TRBD1 (5 bases). CDR3 length: 14 amino acids. Trimming took off 6 bases at V and 1 base at J, with 12 bases between the two ends. The CDR3 DNA reads TGTGCCAGCAGGGAAACAGGACCGAACACTGAAGCTTTCTTT. Translated, it gives CASRETGPNTEAFF.

The chain has TRBV4-2 and TRBJ1-2, with 9 nucleotides matching TRBD1. Germline assignment: CDR1 LGHNA and CDR2 YNFKEQ. This CDR3 is built from 14 residues. Trimming at V came to 3 bases and at J to 8 bases, leaving 7 bases not matched to a gene. This CDR3 reads CASSQYRGPLGYTF. The CDR3 bases are TGTGCCAGCAGCCAGTACAGGGGGCCCCTCGGCTACACCTTC.

CDR3 DNA: TGTGCCAGCAGTTACCTCTCGGGGAGGGCATTCGATGAGCAGTTCTTC. Amino acid sequence: CASSYLSGRAFDEQFF. This sequence joins TRBV6-5 and TRBJ2-1, with 7 bases aligning to TRBD2. The germline gives CDR1 MNHEY, CDR2 SVGAGI. V dropped 2 bases and J dropped 8; count of bases not matched to a gene: 12. The CDR3 length is 16 residues.

This clonotype was observed a handful of times. The V and J genes are TRBV10-2 and TRBJ2-7; D is perhaps TRBD1 (6 bases). Germline CDR1 and CDR2: WSHSY and SAAADI. Trimming removed 2 bases from V and 0 bases from J, with 11 bases in between. This CDR3 spans 15 amino acids. CDR3 sequence (DNA): TGCGCCAGCAGTGAGACAGGGAAGAGCTCCTACGAGCAGTACGTC. Amino acids: CASSETGKSSYEQYV.

This clonotype has a handful of counts. The CDR3 DNA reads as TGCGCCAGCAGCTTGGAGGCAGCGAAAAATGAAAAACTGTTTTTT. Translating gives CASSLEAAKNEKLFF. The chain uses TRBV5-1 and TRBJ1-4; D is uncertain. CDR3 length equals 15 residues. Germline CDR1 is SGHRS and CDR2 is YFSETQ. Trimming took 0 bases from V and 5 from J, leaving 11 bases between them.